This TCR beta chain was obtained from a study of Tregs in tolerant kidney transplant recipients. The CDR3 has 15 amino acids. CDR1 KGHSH and CDR2 LQKENI come from the germline V gene. The germline V and J ends were trimmed by 5 bases and 4 bases, with 17 bases remaining between them. TCRdb keeps only in-frame clones here, not all; method: immunoSEQ multiplex PCR. The sample lists more than 90,000 clones, roughly nine tenths occurring once. CD4+CD25+CD127- Tregs, CD4+CD25- non-Tregs, CD4 and CD8 cells were sorted. Points on this clone: Its target is unknown.

Whole-study results and caveats: Validation in larger populations is needed because few patients were studied. This study did not directly address biological reproducibility. Expanding Tregs on activated donor B cells appeared to best identify donor-specific TCRbeta clones.

Sequenced material: CD4+ T cells from blood. The chain recombines TRBV18 with TRBJ2-5; tentative D call: TRBD1 (6 bases). The source is a human donor in good health. The CDR3 region is CASSLGAVVGETQYF. The CDR3 DNA follows: TGTGCCAGCTCATTGGGGGCCGTAGTGGGAGAGACCCAGTACTTC.